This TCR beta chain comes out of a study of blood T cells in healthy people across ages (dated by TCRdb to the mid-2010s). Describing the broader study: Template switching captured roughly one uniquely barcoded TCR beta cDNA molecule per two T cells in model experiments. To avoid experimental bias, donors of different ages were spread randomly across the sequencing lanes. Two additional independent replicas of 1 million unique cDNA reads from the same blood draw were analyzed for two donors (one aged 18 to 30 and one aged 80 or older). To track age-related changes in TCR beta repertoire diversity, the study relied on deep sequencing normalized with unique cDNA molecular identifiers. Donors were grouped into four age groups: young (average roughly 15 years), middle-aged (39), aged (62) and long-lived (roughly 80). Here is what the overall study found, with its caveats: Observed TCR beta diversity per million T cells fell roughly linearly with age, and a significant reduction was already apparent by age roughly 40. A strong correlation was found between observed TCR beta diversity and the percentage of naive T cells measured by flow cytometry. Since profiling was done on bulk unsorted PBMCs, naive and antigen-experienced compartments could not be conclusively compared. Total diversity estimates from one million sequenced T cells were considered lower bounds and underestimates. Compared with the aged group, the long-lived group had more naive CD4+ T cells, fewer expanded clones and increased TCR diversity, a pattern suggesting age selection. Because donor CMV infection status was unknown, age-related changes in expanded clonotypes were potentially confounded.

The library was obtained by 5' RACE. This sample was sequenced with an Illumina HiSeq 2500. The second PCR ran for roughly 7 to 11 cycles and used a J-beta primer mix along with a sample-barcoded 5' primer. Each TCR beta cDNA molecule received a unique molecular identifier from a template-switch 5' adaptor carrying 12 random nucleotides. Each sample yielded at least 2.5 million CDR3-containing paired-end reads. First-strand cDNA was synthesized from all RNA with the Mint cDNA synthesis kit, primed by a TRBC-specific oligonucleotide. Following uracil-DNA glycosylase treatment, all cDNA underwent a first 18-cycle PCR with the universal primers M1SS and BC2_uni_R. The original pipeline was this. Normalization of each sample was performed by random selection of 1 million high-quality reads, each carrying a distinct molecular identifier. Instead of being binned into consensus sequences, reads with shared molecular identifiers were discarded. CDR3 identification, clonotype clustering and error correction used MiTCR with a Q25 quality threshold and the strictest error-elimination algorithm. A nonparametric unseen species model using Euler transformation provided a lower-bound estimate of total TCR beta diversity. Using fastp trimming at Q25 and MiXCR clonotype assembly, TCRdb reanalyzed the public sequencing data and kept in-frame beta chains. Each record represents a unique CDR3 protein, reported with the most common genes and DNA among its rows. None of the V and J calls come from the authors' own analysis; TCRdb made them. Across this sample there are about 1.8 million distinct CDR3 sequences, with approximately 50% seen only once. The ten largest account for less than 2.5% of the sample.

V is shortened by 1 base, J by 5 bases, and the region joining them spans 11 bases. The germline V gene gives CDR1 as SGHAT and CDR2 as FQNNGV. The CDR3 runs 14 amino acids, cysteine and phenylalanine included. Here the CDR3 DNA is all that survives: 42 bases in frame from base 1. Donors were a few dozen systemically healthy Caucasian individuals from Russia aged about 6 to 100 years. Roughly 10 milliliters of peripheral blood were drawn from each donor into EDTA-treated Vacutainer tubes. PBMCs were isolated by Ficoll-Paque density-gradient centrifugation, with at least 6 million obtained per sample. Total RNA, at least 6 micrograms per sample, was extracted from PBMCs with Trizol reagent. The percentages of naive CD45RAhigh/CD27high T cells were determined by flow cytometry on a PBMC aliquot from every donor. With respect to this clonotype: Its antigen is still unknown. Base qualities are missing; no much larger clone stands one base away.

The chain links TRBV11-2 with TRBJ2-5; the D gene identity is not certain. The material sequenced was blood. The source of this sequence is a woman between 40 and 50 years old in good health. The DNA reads TGTGCCAGCAGCTTAGCGGTGTCCGTGGAGACCCAGTACTTC. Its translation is CASSLAVSVETQYF. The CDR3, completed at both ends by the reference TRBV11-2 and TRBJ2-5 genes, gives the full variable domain EAGVAQSPRYKIIEKRQSVAFWCNPISGHATLYWYQQILGQGPKLLIQFQNNGVVDDSQLPKDRFSAERLKGVDSTLKIQPAKLEDSAVYLCASSLAVSVETQYFGPGTRLLVL.